This T cell receptor beta chain stems from a study of molecular identifiers for immune sequencing clone quantification (dated 2018 in TCRdb). Regarding the study in general: For a replicate experiment, the RNA from either approximately 20,000 or 100,000 naive CD8 T cells was divided into five aliquots, and four of those aliquots went on to sequencing. The study was a methods study using CD8 T cells to benchmark molecular-identifier clustering-based TCR repertoire sequencing (MIDCIRS) and TCR RNA copy counting. Study-wide findings and limitations: Spiked-in Jurkat TCR RNA equivalent to a single cell was reported to be detectable even among 850,000 to 1,000,000 naive CD8 T cells. The naive libraries included spiked-in Jurkat TCR RNA (around 10 copies' worth), and this RNA is not part of the donor repertoire. Clones above 20 RNA copies held over 99% of molecules in CMV-specific effector cells but under 1% in naive cells. When barcode sub-clustering was omitted, TCR diversity was inflated by chimeric consensus sequences, with chimeras reaching as high as 47%. The sizes of highly expanded clones could end up underestimated when identical TCR molecules share a barcode. Modeling gave about 3 recovered TCR RNA copies per cell versus approximately 9 by digital PCR, implying approximately 30% capture efficiency.

Libraries of naive CD8 T cells were built from around 20,000 to 990,000 sorted cells, with 10%, 30% or 50% of the purified RNA used. Naive CD8 T cells, defined as CD8+CD4-CCR7+CD45RA+, were FACS-sorted into RLT Plus buffer on a BD FACSAria II. To test detection sensitivity, Jurkat RNA equivalent to approximately ten TCR copies was spiked into samples of roughly 20,000-1,000,000 naive CD8 T cells. CD8 T cells were enriched using RosetteSep CD8+ T Cell Enrichment Cocktail and Ficoll-Paque, and the enriched cells then underwent ACK red cell lysis. The germline V gene sets CDR1 to KGHSH and CDR2 to LQKENI. From its cysteine to its phenylalanine, the CDR3 spans 16 amino acids. Here the CDR3 DNA is all that survives: 48 bases in frame from base 1. The junction shows trimming of 0 bases on V and 0 bases on J, plus 11 bases between the germline ends. The library was generated by PCR. The data were produced on a NextSeq 500. Bulk TCR libraries were made following a previously described method, with the TCR primers given in Table S5. Purification of total RNA was performed with the Qiagen AllPrep DNA/RNA kit. Before analysis, reads from multiple sequencing runs of the same library were pooled. The original pipeline was this. Reads were retained only if an exact TCR constant sequence was present, and the retained reads were trimmed to 150 nt and grouped according to their 12-nt molecular barcodes. Reads within each barcode group were sub-clustered using a 15% Levenshtein threshold, and quality-weighted consensus sequences were constructed for each RNA molecule. Non-functional sequences were excluded, and lower-count sequences lying one edit away from another sequence were also excluded. Based on fitting two negative binomial distributions, any barcode sub-cluster with under 20% of the maximum read count was discarded. In-frame beta chains were kept once TCRdb had trimmed the public reads at Q25 with fastp and called clones with MiXCR. Rows with one shared CDR3 protein collapse into an entry with the most common genes and DNA. The V and J calls, along with clone size, are taken from TCRdb and not from the paper's own processing. In this sample the table shows over 90,000 distinct CDR3 sequences, 30% to 35% of which occur a single time. Less than 10% of the sample lies in the top ten.

This clonotype appeared once. Its antigen is currently not known. No qualities accompany the bases; no much larger clone lies one base away. One read alone makes for weak evidence. This TCR came from a human donor in good health. Some libraries in this study had Jurkat cell RNA spiked in. The sequencing input was naive CD8+ T cells from blood, with Jurkat cell RNA spiked in. The sample's cell subset or site, from its label and the paper: FACS-sorted CD8+CD4-CCR7+CD45RA+ naive T cells. The chain is encoded by TRBV18 joined to TRBJ1-1; the D gene is unclear. The DNA is TGTGCCAGCTCACCACCGGCAGGACGAATGAACACTGAAGCTTTCTTT. Its product reads: CASSPPAGRMNTEAFF.